Listed below are T cell receptor beta chains from one sample, sequenced in a study of cytomegalovirus exposure and HLA in healthy donors. Libraries were prepared by immunoSEQ multiplex PCR; TCRdb keeps only in-frame clonotypes and omits some of them. The sample holds fewer than 140,000 clones; more than 75% are singletons and the top ten take 5% to 7%. Sample: PBMCs. All receptors derive from a woman aged 45-65 years in good health and CMV-seropositive. CDR3s include the opening cysteine and the closing phenylalanine or tryptophan. The D gene is left open where the match is weak. Size is omitted from some rows. Given values are once, few, many or a class for expanded clones.

cdr3_nt cdr3_aa d_call clone_size j_call v_call
TGCGCCAGCAGTGAAGGACAGGGAAACACTGAAGCTTTCTTT CASSEGQGNTEAFF TRBD1 - TRBJ1-1 TRBV10-2
TGCAGCGTTGGGGGACAGGGGGATGGCTACACCTTC CSVGGQGDGYTF TRBD1 - TRBJ1-2 TRBV29-1
TGTGCCAGCAGCTTGATGGACAGCATCACAGATACGCAGTATTTT CASSLMDSITDTQYF - once TRBJ2-3 TRBV5-8
TGTGCCAGCAGCTTCCGGCTAGCGGGGGGTACAAGGGGGGCCCAGTACTTC CASSFRLAGGTRGAQYF TRBD2 - TRBJ2-5 TRBV13
TGTGCCAGCAGCTTAGATCTAGGGAGCTCCTACAATGAGCAGTTCTTC CASSLDLGSSYNEQFF - - TRBJ2-1 TRBV11-3
TGTGCCAGCAGCGGACCGGGACAGGGACACACTGAAGCTTTCTTT CASSGPGQGHTEAFF TRBD1 - TRBJ1-1 TRBV9
TGTGCCAGCAGCCTCGGGGAGGGGTTCTACGAGCAGTACTTC CASSLGEGFYEQYF TRBD2 - TRBJ2-7 TRBV7-6
TGCGCCACTGGCCCCGACAGGGGCGTACTTGATTATGGCTACACCTTC CATGPDRGVLDYGYTF TRBD1 - TRBJ1-2 TRBV10-2
TGTGCCAGCAGTTTAGGGGCCAGGGCCAATCAGCCCCAGCATTTT CASSLGARANQPQHF - - TRBJ1-5 TRBV28
TGTGCCAGCTCACCGTCTGGGGGGACCACTGAAGCTTTCTTT CASSPSGGTTEAFF - - TRBJ1-1 TRBV18
TGCAGCGTTGTAGTAGACAGGGCAACCTACGAGCAGTACTTC CSVVVDRATYEQYF TRBD1 - TRBJ2-7 TRBV29-1
TGTGCCATCAGCCGCCCCGCTAGACTAGCGGGGGGACTTAGCAATGAGCAGTTCTTC CAISRPARLAGGLSNEQFF TRBD2 - TRBJ2-1 TRBV10-3
TGTGCCACCACCCTAGACAGGGACGCCGGGGAGCTGTTTTTT CATTLDRDAGELFF TRBD1 - TRBJ2-2 TRBV10-3
TGTGCCAGCAGCCGATCGACGGAGAACTATGGCTACACCTTC CASSRSTENYGYTF - - TRBJ1-2 TRBV6-1
TGTGCCAGCAGTAGACCGGGACTAGCGGGGTCTGAACAGTACTTC CASSRPGLAGSEQYF TRBD2 - TRBJ2-7 TRBV6-5
TGTGCCAGCAGTTACTCGGGGGCTGGCAATCAGCCCCAGCATTTT CASSYSGAGNQPQHF - few TRBJ1-5 TRBV6-5
TGTGCCAGCCGTTCTGAGGGGGTAGGATATTCACCCCTCCACTTT CASRSEGVGYSPLHF - few TRBJ1-6 TRBV6-5
TGTGCCAGCTCACCACAGCATACTAGCACAGATACGCAGTATTTT CASSPQHTSTDTQYF - - TRBJ2-3 TRBV18
TGTGCCAGCAGAGAGACAGGGCCCTACGAGCAGTACTTC CASRETGPYEQYF TRBD1 few TRBJ2-7 TRBV28
TGTGCCAGCAGCTTAGCAGTGGCGGGGGAAAATGAGCAGTTCTTC CASSLAVAGENEQFF TRBD2 - TRBJ2-1 TRBV7-9
TGTGCCAGCAGCCTATCAGGTGCGGGTAGCTCTGGGGCCAACGTCCTGACTTTC CASSLSGAGSSGANVLTF - - TRBJ2-6 TRBV2
TGCGCCAGCAGCTTGGATCACAGTAGCAATCAGCCCCAGCATTTT CASSLDHSSNQPQHF - - TRBJ1-5 TRBV5-1
TGTGCCAGCAGTGGAACAGGGTCGGTGGGTTACGGCTACACCTTC CASSGTGSVGYGYTF - - TRBJ1-2 TRBV27
TGTGCCAGCAGTTTATATCTAGAAGCTAAGCCCTACGAGCAGTACTTC CASSLYLEAKPYEQYF - - TRBJ2-7 TRBV27
TGTGCCAGCAGCCTAGGTGGACAGGGGGCGCAAGCGGATGAGCAGTTCTTC CASSLGGQGAQADEQFF TRBD1 few TRBJ2-1 TRBV5-4
TGTGCCAGCAGCTTAAGTCGAGCGGGGGGGATTCAAGAGACCCAGTACTTC CASSLSRAGGIQETQYF TRBD2 - TRBJ2-5 TRBV11-2
TGTGCCAGCAGTTACTCGACAGGAAGGGGCTACACCTTC CASSYSTGRGYTF - - TRBJ1-2 TRBV6-5